This TCR beta chain came from a study of T cells in Graves' hyperthyroidism and ophthalmopathy. It was RNA transcripts that yielded the amplified TCR beta CDR3 regions. Carried out on the TCR CDR3, a first-round RT-PCR used the HTBI primer set. TCRdb re-called the multiplex PCR reads through MiXCR, storing one row per CDR3 protein. Found here are 500,000 to 600,000 distinct CDR3 sequences, around 43% of them singletons; the top ten hold around two fifths. Unmatched junction bases numbered 5, after V lost 3 bases and J lost 3 bases. The CDR3 is 17 residues long. Germline CDR1 is SGHRS and CDR2 is YFSETQ.

This rearrangement joins TRBV5-1 to TRBJ2-6, with 11 nucleotides matching TRBD1. This receptor was taken from an adult woman with Graves' disease, either hyperthyroidism or ophthalmopathy (not recorded which). Sequences were obtained from peripheral blood or thyroid tissue (not recorded which). The CDR3 is CASSSPDRGRGANVLTF. The CDR3 bases are TGCGCCAGCAGCTCCCCGGACAGGGGGCGTGGGGCCAACGTCCTGACTTTC.